The present entry profiles one T cell receptor beta chain with its context. What it binds is not known. TCRdb reprocessed the 5' RACE reads; each CDR3 protein has one entry and no DNA is given. The repertoire table contains approximately 120,000 distinct CDR3 sequences. This entry comes from a study of monozygotic twins with inflammatory bowel disease. Study results and caveats: Clonotype overlap with others was lower in IBD patients than in healthy twins, a difference that was greatest with disease activity. Patient-specific immunosuppressive treatments may have made repertoires more variable. IBD-affected twins scored below their healthy co-twins in TCRbeta diversity (inverse Simpson). Repertoire similarity did not separate concordant from discordant twins, possibly from limited power.

The germline V gene has CDR1 MDHEN and CDR2 SYDVKM. The CDR3 length is 15 residues. The chain is built from TRBV28 and TRBJ2-2; TCRdb calls TRBD1, which cannot be checked without DNA. The source material was blood. The clonotype originates from a human donor with ulcerative colitis or Crohn's disease, or a healthy co-twin of an affected twin (not recorded which). The CDR3 here is CASIPGQLNTGELFF.